The entry that follows covers one T cell receptor (beta chain) sequence. What it binds is unknown. Next came a second PCR, run for about 7 to 11 cycles, which used a sample-barcoded 5' primer along with a J-beta primer mix. A template-switch adaptor containing 12 random nucleotides labeled each cDNA molecule. TCRdb passed the 5' RACE reads through MiXCR, listing each CDR3 protein once. The sample lists about 1.1 million distinct CDR3 sequences, more than 30% seen once, with around 13% in the top ten. This sample is drawn from a study of blood T cells in healthy people across ages. Findings and caveats of the study: Diversity of TCR beta correlated strongly with naive T cell percentage.

V lost 0 bases and J lost 1, with 9 bases in between. In germline, CDR1 is DFQATT, CDR2 SNEGSKA (reference sequence). This CDR3 region has 14 residues. The sequenced sample was blood. The chain couples TRBV20-1 to TRBJ2-5; no reliable D call. This TCR was recovered from a man younger than 35 in good health. CDR3 DNA sequence: TGCAGTGCTAGAGATTGGGCAGCCCAAGAGACCCAGTACTTC. The encoded protein is CSARDWAAQETQYF.